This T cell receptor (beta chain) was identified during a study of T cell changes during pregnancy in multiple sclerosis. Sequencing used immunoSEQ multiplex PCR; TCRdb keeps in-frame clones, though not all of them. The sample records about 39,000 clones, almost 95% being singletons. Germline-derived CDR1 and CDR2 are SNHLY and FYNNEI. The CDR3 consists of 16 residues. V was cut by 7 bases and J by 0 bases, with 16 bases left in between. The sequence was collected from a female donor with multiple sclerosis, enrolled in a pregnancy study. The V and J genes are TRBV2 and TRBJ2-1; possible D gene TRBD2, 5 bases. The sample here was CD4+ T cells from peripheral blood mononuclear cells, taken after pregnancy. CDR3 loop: CASKSSSLSSYNEQFF. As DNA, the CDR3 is TGTGCCAGCAAAAGTTCTAGCCTTAGCTCCTACAATGAGCAGTTCTTC.